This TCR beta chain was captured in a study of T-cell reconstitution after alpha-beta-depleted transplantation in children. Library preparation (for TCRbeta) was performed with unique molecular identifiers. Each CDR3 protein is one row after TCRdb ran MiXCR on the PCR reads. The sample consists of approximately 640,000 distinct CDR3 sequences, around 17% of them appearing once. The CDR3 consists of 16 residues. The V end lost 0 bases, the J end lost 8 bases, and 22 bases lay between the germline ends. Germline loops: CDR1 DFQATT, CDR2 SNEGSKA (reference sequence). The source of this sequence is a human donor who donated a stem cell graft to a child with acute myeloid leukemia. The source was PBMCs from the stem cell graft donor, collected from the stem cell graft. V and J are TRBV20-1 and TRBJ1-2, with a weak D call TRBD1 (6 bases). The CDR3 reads CSARDWKHRVMGGYTF. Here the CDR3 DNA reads TGCAGTGCTAGAGATTGGAAGCACAGGGTGATGGGGGGCTACACCTTC.